This T cell receptor beta chain was captured by sequencing in a study of CD8+ T cells in alopecia areata. Study-level background: The investigators scored severity in treated patients by the percentage of affected scalp area. Study results and caveats: Links between baseline CD8+ expansion and response need larger treated cohorts. Tofacitinib delivered significant drops in scalp clonality and in expanded CD8+ clones among the top 100. Scalp and blood retained many expanded lesional clones during tofacitinib.

On this clone itself: Its target is not known.

CDR1 and CDR2 (germline): SGHDT, YYEEEE. J gave up 4 bases and V 0 bases, and 0 bases lay outside the gene matches. This CDR3 has 13 amino acids. Sequencing relied on a cDNA template that was reverse transcribed from extracted RNA. Produced via immunoSEQ multiplex PCR; TCRdb's table is partial and in-frame only. The table shows more than 95,000 clones, with roughly 55% occurring only once. Treatment of the sample: oral pan-JAK inhibitor, 5-10 mg twice daily. Sequenced here: CD4+ T cells sorted from blood, sampled at week 4, from a patient treated with tofacitinib. This TCR came from a human donor with alopecia areata. The chain joins TRBV5-6 to TRBJ1-2; 7 bases align to TRBD1. CDR3: CASSLGTGYGYTF. The CDR3 nucleotides read TGTGCCAGCAGCTTGGGGACAGGCTATGGCTACACCTTC.